This TCR beta chain comes out of a study of T cells in Graves' hyperthyroidism and ophthalmopathy. Researchers amplified the TCR beta CDR3 regions from RNA transcripts. A first-round RT-PCR of the TCR CDR3 used the HTBI primer set. TCRdb passed the multiplex PCR reads through MiXCR, listing each CDR3 protein once. Among approximately 400,000 distinct CDR3 sequences, approximately 17% were seen once, and the ten largest hold 40%. CDR3 size: 14 residues. The germline V gene encodes CDR1 DFQATT and CDR2 SNEGSKA (reference sequence). V gave up 2 bases and J gave up 0 bases, with 11 bases separating them. This clonotype was recorded many times.

This sequence joins TRBV20-1 and TRBJ2-7; possibly TRBD1 or TRBD2 for D (5 bases each). The TCR sequence derives from a young man with Graves' ophthalmopathy. Input material: blood. The CDR3 sequence is CSARPRGSSYEQYF. The CDR3 bases are TGCAGTGCTAGACCGAGGGGAAGCTCCTACGAGCAGTACTTC.